The T cell receptor beta chain under discussion was sequenced for a study of T-cell reconstitution after alpha-beta-depleted transplantation in children. Study results and limitations: Alpha-beta T cells about two months after transplant reportedly derived from several hundred expanded graft clones.

Unique molecular identifiers were used in preparing the TCRbeta library. TCRdb recomputed calls from the PCR reads with MiXCR, one row per CDR3 protein. The table shows 300,000 to 400,000 distinct CDR3 sequences, with around 15% occurring only once. The CDR3 has 13 residues. The V and J ends lost 5 bases and 4 bases, in that order; junction bases with no gene match: 6. Germline assignment: CDR1 DFQATT and CDR2 SNEGSKA (reference sequence). Comment on this clonotype: Its antigen is still unknown.

This TCR derives from a male patient between 2 and 10 years old who had a stem cell transplant for acute lymphoblastic leukemia, so the T cells may come from the graft donor. The gene calls are TRBV20-1 and TRBJ2-3; 7 positions agree with TRBD2. The sequencing here drew on PBMCs, mostly from graft donor cells, taken 360 days after TCRalphabeta/CD19-depleted stem cell transplant. CDR3 DNA: TGCAGTGCTCCCCGGGGAGGGGCAGATACGCAGTATTTT. It is translated as CSAPRGGADTQYF.